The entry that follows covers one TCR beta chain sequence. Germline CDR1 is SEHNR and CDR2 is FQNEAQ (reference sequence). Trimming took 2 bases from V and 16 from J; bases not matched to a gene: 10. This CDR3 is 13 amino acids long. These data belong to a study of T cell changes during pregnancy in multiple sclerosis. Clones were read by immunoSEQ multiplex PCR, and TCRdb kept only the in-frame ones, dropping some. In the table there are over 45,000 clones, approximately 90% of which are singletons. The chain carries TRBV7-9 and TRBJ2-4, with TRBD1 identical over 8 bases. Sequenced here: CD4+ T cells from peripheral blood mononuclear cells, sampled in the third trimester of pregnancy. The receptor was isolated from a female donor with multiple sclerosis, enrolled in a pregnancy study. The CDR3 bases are TGTGCCAGCAGCTTAAATACAGGACAGGGACTTTACTTC. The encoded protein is CASSLNTGQGLYF.